This T cell receptor (beta chain) was identified in a study of blood T cell repertoires in COVID-19. Profiled with immunoSEQ multiplex PCR; TCRdb holds only in-frame clones, not every one. Of fewer than 350,000 clones listed, 90% are singletons. Germline loops: CDR1 MNHEY, CDR2 SVGEGT. V dropped 5 bases and J dropped 3 bases, with 11 bases sitting between them. The CDR3 spans 14 residues. The rearrangement uses TRBV6-2 or TRBV6-3 and TRBJ1-5, with D possibly being TRBD1 (5 bases). The sequencing input was peripheral blood. The TCR originated in a woman aged 30 to 39 with COVID-19, enrolled during active disease. The chain's CDR3 is CASSAGQLNQPQHF. CDR3 nucleotide sequence: TGTGCCAGCAGTGCAGGACAACTCAATCAGCCCCAGCATTTT.